This TCR beta chain is drawn from a study of blood T cell repertoires in COVID-19. In the original processing: Amplification of reference gene primers was used by the study to estimate nucleated cell counts. Clones were sequenced by immunoSEQ multiplex PCR, and TCRdb holds only the in-frame ones, with some missing. The V and J calls and clone size were taken over from that table, and D and trimming were inferred from the DNA. The sample contains about 210,000 clones, 80% to 90% of which appear only once. The length of the CDR3 is 15 residues. With 2 bases removed from V and 5 bases from J, the gap between germline ends came to 16 bases. CDR1 and CDR2 from the germline V gene are MNHNS and SASEGT.

J is TRBJ2-7 and V is TRBV6-1; TRBD1 is a possible D gene (5 bases). This TCR was sampled from a man in his forties with acute or convalescent COVID-19. Sequencing was performed on peripheral blood. The CDR3 region is CASSEPPGRRDEQYF. CDR3 coding DNA: TGTGCCAGCAGTGAACCCCCAGGGCGTCGGGACGAGCAGTACTTC.